This T cell receptor (beta chain) was obtained from a study of beta chain features in type 1 diabetes. General study results and limits: Type 1 diabetes patients had moderately but significantly shorter TCRB CDR3s in all four CD4+ subsets.

As every portion of the isolated RNA was reverse transcribed, the sequencing read expressed TCRB transcripts. The table came from immunoSEQ multiplex PCR; TCRdb's copy has only in-frame clones and leaves some out. The profile shows 45,000 to 65,000 clones, roughly 50% of them singletons. In the case of this clone: Antigen specificity is unknown.

J was trimmed by 2 bases and V by 1 base; bases with no gene match: 5. CDR1 and CDR2 from the germline V gene are SGHRS and YFSETQ. The length of the CDR3 is 15 residues. The specimen sequenced was Tregs from blood. This chain connects TRBV5-1 to TRBJ2-7; 8 nucleotides agree with TRBD1. The origin of this receptor is a woman between 40 and 50 years old with type 1 diabetes. CDR3 nucleotides: TGCGCCAGCAGCTTGCTCCCGGACAGGGCCTACGAGCAGTACTTC. Protein product: CASSLLPDRAYEQYF. Filled out from reference TRBV5-1 and TRBJ2-7, the complete variable domain reads KAGVTQTPRYLIKTRGQQVTLSCSPISGHRSVSWYQQTPGQGLQFLFEYFSETQRNKGNFPGRFSGRQFSNSRSEMNVSTLELGDSALYLCASSLLPDRAYEQYFGPGTRLTVT.